This T cell receptor (beta chain) is drawn from a study of human T cells and chemical hapten exposure. Overall study context: An approximately 2 cm by approximately 2 cm inner upper arm patch received 2% DPC for sensitization.

This CDR3 region has 11 residues. Trimming shortened V by 5 bases and J by 6 bases, and 5 bases separated the two germline ends. The germline V gene encodes CDR1 SGHTA and CDR2 FQGNSA. The time point is: patch test 3, about 24 weeks after DPC sensitization. Treatment reported: therapeutic diphenylcyclopropenone sensitization with weekly scalp DPC. TCRdb used MiXCR to reprocess the RACE reads, holding one entry per CDR3 protein. The sample lists some 74,000 distinct CDR3 sequences; 10% to 15% were seen once. This sequence joins TRBV7-2 and TRBJ2-1; D not resolved. The sequence was collected from a woman between 45 and 65 years old with alopecia areata. Some clones in this sample may be carry-over from other donors' samples. This specimen was whole blood, taken in connection with sensitization to the hapten diphenylcyclopropenone (DPC). CDR3 sequence (DNA): TGTGCCAGCAGCCAAGGCAATGAGCAGTTCTTC. It encodes CASSQGNEQFF.